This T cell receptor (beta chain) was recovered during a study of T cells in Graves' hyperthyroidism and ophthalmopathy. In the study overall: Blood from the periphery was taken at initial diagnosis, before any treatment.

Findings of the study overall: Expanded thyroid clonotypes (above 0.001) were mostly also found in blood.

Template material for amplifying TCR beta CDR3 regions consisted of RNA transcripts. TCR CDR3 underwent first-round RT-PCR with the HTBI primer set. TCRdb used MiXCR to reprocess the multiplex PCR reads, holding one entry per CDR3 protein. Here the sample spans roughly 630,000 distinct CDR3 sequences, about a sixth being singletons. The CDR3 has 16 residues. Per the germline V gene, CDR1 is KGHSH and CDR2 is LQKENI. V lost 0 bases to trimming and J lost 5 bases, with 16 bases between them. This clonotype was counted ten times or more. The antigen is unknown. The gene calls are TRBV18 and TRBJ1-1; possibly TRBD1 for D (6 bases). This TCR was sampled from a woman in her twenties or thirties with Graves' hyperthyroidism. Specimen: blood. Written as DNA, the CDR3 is TGTGCCAGCTCACCACCGGTACAGGGTCGTCGAACTGAAGCTTTCTTT. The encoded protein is CASSPPVQGRRTEAFF. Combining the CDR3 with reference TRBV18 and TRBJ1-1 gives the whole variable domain NAGVMQNPRHLVRRRGQEARLRCSPMKGHSHVYWYRQLPEEGLKFMVYLQKENIIDESGMPKERFSAEFPKEGPSILRIQQVVRGDSAAYFCASSPPVQGRRTEAFFGQGTRLTVV.